The rows below give T cell receptor beta chains drawn from one sample of a study of blood T cell repertoires in COVID-19. Clones were sequenced by immunoSEQ multiplex PCR, and TCRdb holds only the in-frame ones, with some missing. This table has fewer than 85,000 clones, over 80% appearing once. Material: peripheral blood. These receptors came from a man aged 50 to 59 with active COVID-19. Both conserved end residues are part of each CDR3. The D gene is left open where the match is weak. Clone size is given for some rows only: seen once, a few or many times, or a class if the clone is expanded.

j_call clone_size v_call d_call cdr3_aa cdr3_nt
TRBJ2-1 NA TRBV18 NA CASSFELGGYNEQFF TGTGCCAGCTCATTCGAGTTAGGAGGGTACAATGAGCAGTTCTTC
TRBJ2-3 NA TRBV27 TRBD1 CASRLPGQSTDTQYF TGTGCCAGCAGACTCCCGGGACAGAGCACAGATACGCAGTATTTT
TRBJ2-1 NA TRBV3-1/TRBV3-2 NA CASSQDIRESSYNEQFF TGTGCCAGCAGCCAAGATATTCGAGAGTCCTCCTACAATGAGCAGTTCTTC
TRBJ1-4 NA TRBV18 NA CASSPKDSLAEKLFF TGTGCCAGCTCACCAAAAGACAGTCTGGCGGAAAAACTGTTTTTT
TRBJ1-2 NA TRBV5-5 NA CASSFRDTLTNYGYTF TGTGCCAGCAGCTTCCGGGACACACTTACTAACTATGGCTACACCTTC
TRBJ2-1 NA TRBV5-1 NA CASRLRQDSYNEQFF TGCGCCAGCAGGCTCCGGCAGGACTCTTACAATGAGCAGTTCTTC
TRBJ1-4 NA TRBV2 NA CASSGPGIMREKLFF TGTGCCAGCAGTGGACCCGGGATAATGAGGGAAAAACTGTTTTTT
TRBJ2-2 NA TRBV6-4 TRBD1 CASSRQGDTGELFF TGTGCCAGCAGTCGACAGGGGGACACCGGGGAGCTGTTTTTT
TRBJ2-1 NA TRBV27 TRBD1 CASSSGGASYNEQFF TGTGCCAGCAGCTCAGGGGGCGCCTCCTACAATGAGCAGTTCTTC
TRBJ2-7 once TRBV2 NA CASRWGGQVYEQYF TGTGCCAGCAGATGGGGAGGTCAGGTGTACGAGCAGTACTTC
TRBJ1-2 NA TRBV9 TRBD1 CASSVEGTGRYGYTF TGTGCCAGCAGCGTAGAAGGGACAGGGAGGTATGGCTACACCTTC
TRBJ2-5 once TRBV5-1 TRBD2 CASSLDLAGGKETQYF TGCGCCAGCAGCTTGGATCTAGCGGGGGGTAAAGAGACCCAGTACTTC
TRBJ1-6 NA TRBV27 NA CASSRTYNSPLHF TGTGCCAGCAGTCGTACCTATAATTCACCCCTCCACTTT
TRBJ1-2 NA TRBV30 NA CAWLQGGYGYTF TGTGCCTGGCTACAAGGCGGCTATGGCTACACCTTC
TRBJ2-1 NA TRBV3-1/TRBV3-2 NA CASSQADEQFF TGTGCCAGCAGCCAAGCGGATGAGCAGTTCTTC
TRBJ2-7 NA TRBV5-1 NA CASSTYRELGYEQYF TGCGCCAGCAGCACATACCGGGAACTGGGTTACGAGCAGTACTTC